These T cell receptor beta chains were read from a single sample in a study of cytomegalovirus exposure and HLA in healthy donors. Sequencing was performed with immunoSEQ multiplex PCR; in TCRdb, only in-frame clones are kept and a portion is missing. The sample holds about 150,000 clones, around four fifths seen once. The sample was PBMCs. These receptors all come from a woman aged 18-29 years in good health and CMV-seronegative. The CDR3 runs from the conserved cysteine through the conserved F or W. Each record gives: clone size, V gene, D gene, J gene, CDR3 protein, CDR3 DNA. D genes are given only for firm matches. The listing skips clone size in some rows; elsewhere it reads once, few, many or a size class.

clone size: once; V gene: TRBV5-1; D gene: TRBD1; J gene: TRBJ1-3; CDR3 protein: CASSYLPGTGTGNTIYF; CDR3 DNA: TGCGCCAGCAGCTACCTCCCCGGGACAGGTACTGGAAACACCATATATTTT
clone size: NA; V gene: TRBV14; D gene: NA; J gene: TRBJ1-2; CDR3 protein: CASSQDLVSYYGYTF; CDR3 DNA: TGTGCCAGCAGCCAAGATCTGGTCAGTTACTATGGCTACACCTTC
clone size: NA; V gene: TRBV28; D gene: TRBD1; J gene: TRBJ2-1; CDR3 protein: CASRRTQGAWDEQFF; CDR3 DNA: TGTGCCAGCAGACGTACACAGGGGGCTTGGGATGAGCAGTTCTTC
clone size: NA; V gene: TRBV4-1; D gene: NA; J gene: TRBJ2-3; CDR3 protein: CASSPNGYLIQSTSTDTQYF; CDR3 DNA: TGCGCCAGCAGTCCTAACGGGTATCTGATCCAGTCGACTAGCACAGATACGCAGTATTTT
clone size: NA; V gene: TRBV19; D gene: NA; J gene: TRBJ1-2; CDR3 protein: CASSIRNAEFYGYTF; CDR3 DNA: TGTGCCAGTAGTATTCGGAATGCGGAGTTCTATGGCTACACCTTC
clone size: NA; V gene: TRBV5-1; D gene: NA; J gene: TRBJ2-4; CDR3 protein: CASSLGGEDIQYF; CDR3 DNA: TGCGCCAGCAGCTTGGGCGGGGAGGACATTCAGTACTTC
clone size: NA; V gene: TRBV7-2; D gene: TRBD1; J gene: TRBJ1-2; CDR3 protein: CASSLKPQGAAGYTF; CDR3 DNA: TGTGCCAGCAGCTTAAAACCCCAGGGGGCAGCAGGCTACACCTTC
clone size: NA; V gene: TRBV19; D gene: TRBD1; J gene: TRBJ1-1; CDR3 protein: CASSIRQGTKEAFF; CDR3 DNA: TGTGCCAGTAGTATCCGACAGGGGACGAAAGAAGCTTTCTTT
clone size: few; V gene: TRBV30; D gene: NA; J gene: TRBJ1-1; CDR3 protein: CAWRGEWTTEAFF; CDR3 DNA: TGTGCCTGGAGGGGCGAATGGACTACTGAAGCTTTCTTT
clone size: NA; V gene: TRBV29-1; D gene: TRBD1; J gene: TRBJ1-5; CDR3 protein: CSVYQGAGQPQHF; CDR3 DNA: TGCAGCGTTTACCAGGGGGCGGGTCAGCCCCAGCATTTT
clone size: NA; V gene: TRBV29-1; D gene: TRBD1; J gene: TRBJ2-7; CDR3 protein: CSVVRDRGGYEQYF; CDR3 DNA: TGCAGCGTTGTCCGGGACAGGGGCGGATACGAGCAGTACTTC
clone size: few; V gene: TRBV29-1; D gene: NA; J gene: TRBJ1-1; CDR3 protein: CSVTGNTEAFF; CDR3 DNA: TGCAGCGTAACAGGGAACACTGAAGCTTTCTTT
clone size: NA; V gene: TRBV5-4; D gene: TRBD1; J gene: TRBJ1-4; CDR3 protein: CASSLQSTGGEKLFF; CDR3 DNA: TGTGCCAGCAGCTTGCAGTCTACAGGGGGTGAAAAACTGTTTTTT
clone size: NA; V gene: TRBV5-1; D gene: TRBD1; J gene: TRBJ2-6; CDR3 protein: CASSFQGAGANGLTF; CDR3 DNA: TGCGCCAGCAGCTTCCAGGGGGCTGGGGCCAACGGCCTGACTTTC
clone size: NA; V gene: TRBV2; D gene: TRBD1; J gene: TRBJ1-6; CDR3 protein: CASNLGQDYNSPLHF; CDR3 DNA: TGTGCCAGCAACCTAGGACAGGACTATAATTCACCCCTCCACTTT
clone size: NA; V gene: TRBV15; D gene: TRBD1; J gene: TRBJ2-7; CDR3 protein: CATSRGQQGAYEQYF; CDR3 DNA: TGTGCCACCAGCAGAGGACAACAGGGGGCCTACGAGCAGTACTTC
clone size: NA; V gene: TRBV30; D gene: TRBD1; J gene: TRBJ1-1; CDR3 protein: CAWTLGTGRTEAFF; CDR3 DNA: TGTGCCTGGACCCTAGGGACAGGGAGGACTGAAGCTTTCTTT
clone size: NA; V gene: TRBV19; D gene: NA; J gene: TRBJ1-1; CDR3 protein: CASSMGSGRGGGNTEAFF; CDR3 DNA: TGTGCCAGTAGTATGGGTAGTGGGCGGGGCGGGGGGAACACTGAAGCTTTCTTT
clone size: NA; V gene: TRBV19; D gene: NA; J gene: TRBJ1-1; CDR3 protein: CASSITGQNTEAFF; CDR3 DNA: TGTGCCAGTAGTATAACAGGCCAGAACACTGAAGCTTTCTTT
clone size: NA; V gene: TRBV13; D gene: NA; J gene: TRBJ2-3; CDR3 protein: CASSSGQREADTQYF; CDR3 DNA: TGTGCCAGCAGCTCCGGACAGCGAGAGGCAGATACGCAGTATTTT
clone size: NA; V gene: TRBV2; D gene: TRBD1; J gene: TRBJ2-7; CDR3 protein: CASSGGQGYDEQYF; CDR3 DNA: TGTGCCAGCAGTGGAGGACAGGGTTACGACGAGCAGTACTTC
clone size: NA; V gene: TRBV6-1; D gene: NA; J gene: TRBJ1-5; CDR3 protein: CASSWGGLNQPQHF; CDR3 DNA: TGTGCCAGCAGTTGGGGGGGTTTGAATCAGCCCCAGCATTTT
clone size: NA; V gene: TRBV19; D gene: NA; J gene: TRBJ1-5; CDR3 protein: CASSVNPQGWGKQPQHF; CDR3 DNA: TGTGCCAGTAGTGTGAATCCACAGGGTTGGGGGAAACAGCCCCAGCATTTT
clone size: NA; V gene: TRBV5-4; D gene: TRBD2; J gene: TRBJ2-7; CDR3 protein: CASSSSGGQIYEQYF; CDR3 DNA: TGTGCCAGCAGTTCTAGCGGGGGGCAAATCTACGAGCAGTACTTC
clone size: NA; V gene: TRBV7-9; D gene: TRBD2; J gene: TRBJ2-1; CDR3 protein: CSSSFRTSGGSDEQFF; CDR3 DNA: TGTTCCAGCAGCTTCCGAACTAGCGGGGGGTCTGATGAGCAGTTCTTC
clone size: NA; V gene: TRBV5-1; D gene: NA; J gene: TRBJ2-7; CDR3 protein: CASSLAGIPEQYF; CDR3 DNA: TGCGCCAGCAGCTTGGCCGGTATACCCGAGCAGTACTTC
clone size: NA; V gene: TRBV7-9; D gene: TRBD1; J gene: TRBJ1-2; CDR3 protein: CASSPDRGRSRGYGYTF; CDR3 DNA: TGTGCCAGCAGCCCGGACAGGGGTCGGAGTCGTGGCTATGGCTACACCTTC
clone size: NA; V gene: TRBV7-3; D gene: NA; J gene: TRBJ1-1; CDR3 protein: CASSQSRERTEAFF; CDR3 DNA: TGTGCCAGCAGCCAATCCCGGGAACGAACTGAAGCTTTCTTT
clone size: NA; V gene: TRBV28; D gene: NA; J gene: TRBJ2-7; CDR3 protein: CASLPGMGPNYEQYF; CDR3 DNA: TGTGCCAGCCTACCAGGGATGGGGCCCAACTACGAGCAGTACTTC
clone size: NA; V gene: TRBV5-1; D gene: NA; J gene: TRBJ1-4; CDR3 protein: CASSLEGRHNEKLFF; CDR3 DNA: TGCGCCAGCAGCTTGGAAGGCAGGCATAATGAAAAACTGTTTTTT
clone size: NA; V gene: TRBV6-5; D gene: NA; J gene: TRBJ1-2; CDR3 protein: CASSDTNYGYTF; CDR3 DNA: TGTGCCAGCAGTGACACCAACTATGGCTACACCTTC
clone size: NA; V gene: TRBV6-5; D gene: TRBD1; J gene: TRBJ1-2; CDR3 protein: CASADRGGYTF; CDR3 DNA: TGTGCCAGCGCGGACAGGGGGGGCTACACCTTC
clone size: NA; V gene: TRBV25-1; D gene: NA; J gene: TRBJ2-1; CDR3 protein: CASSEVKGPYNEQFF; CDR3 DNA: TGTGCCAGCAGTGAAGTAAAGGGGCCCTACAATGAGCAGTTCTTC
clone size: NA; V gene: TRBV28; D gene: NA; J gene: TRBJ1-2; CDR3 protein: CASSWRVLGYTF; CDR3 DNA: TGTGCCAGCAGTTGGCGGGTCTTAGGCTACACCTTC
clone size: NA; V gene: TRBV29-1; D gene: NA; J gene: TRBJ2-1; CDR3 protein: CSVSRGYNEQFF; CDR3 DNA: TGCAGCGTTTCTAGGGGATACAATGAGCAGTTCTTC
clone size: NA; V gene: TRBV19; D gene: TRBD1; J gene: TRBJ1-4; CDR3 protein: CASSIRDRVFEKLFF; CDR3 DNA: TGTGCCAGTAGTATAAGGGACAGGGTATTTGAAAAACTGTTTTTT
clone size: NA; V gene: TRBV19; D gene: NA; J gene: TRBJ1-3; CDR3 protein: CASSTRIPDSRNTIYF; CDR3 DNA: TGTGCCAGTAGTACGCGAATCCCGGACAGTCGAAACACCATATATTTT